This T cell receptor beta chain was sequenced for a study of blood T cells in healthy people across ages. Study-wide results and caveats: The study found TCR beta diversity correlated strongly with naive T cell percentage. There were more naive CD4+ cells and higher diversity in long-lived donors than in aged donors.

It was with a sample-barcoded 5' primer and a J-beta primer mix that a second PCR of about 7 to 12 cycles was run. All cDNA molecules were each tagged by a template-switch adaptor with 12 random nucleotides. Each CDR3 protein gets one entry after TCRdb re-called the 5' RACE reads with MiXCR. Among around 1.7 million distinct CDR3 sequences, roughly 27% were seen once, and the ten largest hold about 8%. The CDR3 consists of 16 residues. Germline lookup yields CDR1 MNHEY and CDR2 SMNVEV (reference sequence). V was trimmed by 5 bases and J by 0 bases, leaving 15 bases between them. As concerns this clonotype: Its antigen is undetermined.

Sequenced sample: blood. This receptor was obtained from a woman under 40 in good health. The V gene is TRBV27, the J gene TRBJ2-3; D is undetermined. The CDR3 spells CASSPRTAASTDTQYF. CDR3 DNA sequence: TGTGCCAGCAGTCCCAGGACGGCCGCCAGCACAGATACGCAGTATTTT.